The 22 T cell receptor beta chains below all came from one sample that was sequenced in a study of cytomegalovirus exposure and HLA in healthy donors. The PCR used 60 Vbeta and 13 Jbeta primers. Produced via immunoSEQ multiplex PCR; TCRdb's table is partial and in-frame only. The profile covers under 150,000 clones, with around 77% appearing a single time and roughly 2% taken by the ten largest. The sequenced material came from PBMCs. These receptors all stem from a man aged 30 to 45 in good health and CMV-seronegative.

The chain carries TRBV7-2 and TRBJ2-7; 9 positions agree with TRBD1. The V gene's germline CDR1 is SGHTA and CDR2 FQGNSA. The trim removed 5 bases at V and 4 bases at J, leaving 15 bases unmatched. This CDR3 is 17 amino acids long. The CDR3 sequence: CASSLGTGPPFLYEQYF. Written as DNA, the CDR3 is TGTGCCAGCAGCCTCGGGACAGGGCCTCCTTTCCTTTACGAGCAGTACTTC.

The chain has TRBV7-9 and TRBJ2-2, with D tentatively TRBD2 (5 bases). With 11 bases removed from V and 8 bases from J, the gap between germline ends came to 21 bases. The CDR3 runs 14 residues. CDR1 and CDR2 from the germline V gene are SEHNR and FQNEAQ (reference sequence). The CDR3 spells CAGERSSRGGELFF. CDR3 coding DNA: TGTGCCGGCGAGCGATCTAGCCGTGGTGGGGAGCTGTTTTTT.

The chain recombines TRBV7-9 with TRBJ2-5, with 8 bases lining up with TRBD1. J lost 5 bases, V lost 5 bases, and 13 bases had no gene match. CDR3 length: 16 residues. Germline lookup yields CDR1 SEHNR and CDR2 FQNEAQ (reference sequence). The CDR3 region is CASSPDREGVRETQYF. CDR3 coding DNA: TGTGCCAGCAGCCCGGACAGGGAAGGGGTCCGGGAGACCCAGTACTTC.

The gene calls are TRBV19 and TRBJ1-5; 7 bases fit TRBD1. The junction had 12 bases not matched to a gene; V was cut back by 4 bases and J by 6 bases. This CDR3 region has 16 residues. Germline CDR1 LNHDA, CDR2 SQIVND (reference sequence). In DNA form, the CDR3 reads TGTGCCAGTAGTACCGACAGGGCTTGGGGGATTCAGCCCCAGCATTTT. It specifies CASSTDRAWGIQPQHF.

The J gene is TRBJ1-4, the V gene TRBV18; weak D call: TRBD1 (6 bases). The CDR3 covers 15 residues. Trimming stripped 3 bases from V and 4 bases from J, with 12 bases between. Germline CDR1 and CDR2: KGHSH and LQKENI. The CDR3 loop reads CASSPGGRDNEKLFF. CDR3 nucleotides: TGTGCCAGCTCACCGGGGGGGCGCGATAATGAAAAACTGTTTTTT.

V and J are TRBV28 and TRBJ1-2, with D possibly matching TRBD1 (6 bases). Germline CDR1 is MDHEN and CDR2 is SYDVKM. This CDR3 has 12 residues. V was cut by 3 bases and J by 7 bases, with 9 bases left in between. The CDR3 nucleotides are TGTGCCAGCAGTTTCTACAGGGCTGGCTACACCTTC. It codes for CASSFYRAGYTF.

The chain couples TRBV2 to TRBJ1-2; D possibly corresponds to TRBD1 (6 bases). The CDR3 length is 13 residues. V was pared by 4 bases and J by 4 bases, with 10 bases between. The germline V gene encodes CDR1 SNHLY and CDR2 FYNNEI. The CDR3 is CASSVTQGYGYTF. CDR3 nucleotides: TGTGCCAGCAGTGTTACACAGGGCTATGGCTACACCTTC.

The chain employs TRBV6-1 and TRBJ1-5; TRBD1 might be the D (6 bases). Germline V gene sequence: CDR1 MNHNS, CDR2 SASEGT. V was clipped by 5 bases and J by 4 bases, with 9 bases between them. CDR3 size: 13 residues. In DNA, the CDR3 is TGTGCCAGCAGTTCCCAGGGGAATCAGCCCCAGCATTTT. Its protein product is CASSSQGNQPQHF.

The rearrangement uses TRBV12-5 and TRBJ2-6; D might be TRBD1 (6 bases). This CDR3 comprises 16 residues. With 5 bases removed from V and 3 bases from J, the gap between germline ends came to 14 bases. Looked up from germline, CDR1 is LGHNT and CDR2 is FRNRAP. CDR3 region: CASGPGYRVGANVLTF. The DNA for the CDR3 is TGTGCTAGTGGTCCGGGATACAGGGTTGGGGCCAACGTCCTGACTTTC.

This clone has a handful of counts. This chain connects TRBV19 to TRBJ2-3; D unclear. The V end was cut by 5 bases, the J end by 4 bases, with 7 bases between. CDR1 and CDR2 from the germline V gene are LNHDA and SQIVND (reference sequence). The CDR3 totals 12 residues. CDR3 nucleotide sequence: TGTGCCAGTAGTGTAATCGCAGATACGCAGTATTTT. It encodes CASSVIADTQYF.

The genes are TRBV21-1 and TRBJ2-7; the tabulated D call, TRBD2, remains unverified against the DNA. TRBV21-1 is labeled a pseudogene. This CDR3 is 11 amino acids long. This CDR3 reads CASSKLREGYF. CDR3 bases: TGTGCCAGCAGCAAATTGCGGGAGGGGTACTTC.

The chain links TRBV6-6 to TRBJ1-1; unclear D gene. V lost 2 bases to trimming and J lost 9 bases, with 10 bases between them. Germline loops: CDR1 MNHNY, CDR2 SVGAGI (reference sequence). This CDR3 region has 12 residues. CDR3 coding DNA: TGTGCCAGCAGTTACGGAGCGGGCAAAGCTTTCTTT. Protein: CASSYGAGKAFF.

The chain has TRBV7-9 and TRBJ2-4; D possibly corresponds to TRBD1 (7 bases). The CDR3 loop spans 13 amino acids. Germline V CDR1 and CDR2: SEHNR, FQNEAQ (reference sequence). V lost 10 bases and J 0 bases, leaving 10 bases between the germline ends. In DNA form, the CDR3 reads TGTGCCACTCAGGGGGGAGCCAAAAACATTCAGTACTTC. Amino acid sequence: CATQGGAKNIQYF.

V gene TRBV28 combines with J gene TRBJ2-5, with TRBD1 matching 7 bases. Germline lookup yields CDR1 MDHEN and CDR2 SYDVKM. V lost 3 bases to trimming and J lost 2 bases; unmatched junction nucleotides: 6. The CDR3 is 15 amino acids. In nucleotides, the CDR3 is TGTGCCAGCAGTTTTTCCGGGACAGAGCAAGAGACCCAGTACTTC. It is translated as CASSFSGTEQETQYF.

The chain couples TRBV6-5 to TRBJ2-7; D is unclear. Deletions cut 5 bases from V and 2 bases from J, with 4 bases between. The CDR3 extends over 11 amino acids. Germline lookup yields CDR1 MNHEY and CDR2 SVGAGI. For the CDR3, the DNA is TGTGCCAGCAGTACTGCCTACGAGCAGTACTTC. Amino acids: CASSTAYEQYF.

The chain recombines TRBV19 with TRBJ2-3; 10 bases are shared with TRBD1. CDR1 and CDR2 from the germline V gene are LNHDA and SQIVND (reference sequence). The CDR3 loop spans 16 amino acids. V gave up 3 bases and J gave up 2 bases; unmatched junction bases: 5. The chain's CDR3 is CASSMGTGAPTDTQYF. The CDR3 DNA sequence: TGTGCCAGTAGTATGGGGACAGGGGCCCCCACAGATACGCAGTATTTT.

The J gene is TRBJ2-7, the V gene TRBV10-2; TRBD1 aligns across 10 bases. This CDR3 region has 12 residues. V was clipped by 8 bases and J by 6 bases; unmatched bases: 4. The germline V gene has CDR1 WSHSY and CDR2 SAAADI. The CDR3 coding sequence is TGCGCCAGCGGACAGGGGGGTAGCGAGCAGTACTTC. Protein: CASGQGGSEQYF.

The chain carries TRBV28 and TRBJ2-7; 8 bases are shared with TRBD1. V lost 3 bases to trimming and J lost 6 bases; unmatched junction nucleotides: 16. The CDR3 has 17 residues. Germline CDR1 and CDR2: MDHEN and SYDVKM. CDR3 region: CASSFPTSGQGRLEQYF. CDR3 nucleotide sequence: TGTGCCAGCAGTTTCCCGACTTCCGGACAGGGTCGACTCGAGCAGTACTTC.

This chain links TRBV7-2 with TRBJ2-7, with 7 nucleotides matching TRBD1. Germline CDR1 is SGHTA and CDR2 is FQGNSA. V lost 0 bases and J lost 6; bases outside the gene matches: 5. The CDR3 totals 14 residues. The CDR3 nucleotides are TGTGCCAGCAGCTTAGCAGGGGGCTCAGGCGAGCAGTACTTC. The encoded protein is CASSLAGGSGEQYF.

V usage is TRBV29-1 and J usage is TRBJ2-3; 10 bases line up with TRBD2. V lost 4 bases, J lost 4 bases, and 5 bases stayed unmatched. Germline CDR1 SQVTM, CDR2 ANQGSEA. The CDR3 is 14 residues long. In DNA form, the CDR3 reads TGCAGCGTTGGGGCTAGCGGGGGCCCAGATACGCAGTATTTT. Its translation is CSVGASGGPDTQYF.

V gene TRBV7-8 combines with J gene TRBJ1-2, with D possibly TRBD1 on 6 matching bases. Germline V gene sequence: CDR1 SGHVS, CDR2 FQNEAQ. Trimming cost V 5 bases and J 7 bases, with 23 bases left between them. This CDR3 region has 16 residues. The CDR3 DNA follows: TGTGCCAGCAGCCGTAAGGACAGTGCGGTTCTAAGTGGCTACACCTTC. Protein sequence: CASSRKDSAVLSGYTF. Variable domain in full (rest from reference TRBV7-8 and TRBJ1-2): GAGVSQSPRYKVAKRGQDVALRCDPISGHVSLFWYQQALGQGPEFLTYFQNEAQLDKSGLPSDRFFAERPEGSVSTLKIQRTQQEDSAVYLCASSRKDSAVLSGYTFGSGTRLTVV.

Comments on this clone: At one of its ends the junction is not consistent with the germline gene, which may arise from a read error. The V call is TRBV6-1, the J call TRBJ1-5; D remains unclear. There are 13 residues in the CDR3. The germline V gene has CDR1 MNHNS and CDR2 SASEGT. CDR3 in DNA: TGTGCCAGCTTGTTGGAGCCTAATCAGCCCCAGAATTTT. Its protein product is CASLLEPNQPQNF.